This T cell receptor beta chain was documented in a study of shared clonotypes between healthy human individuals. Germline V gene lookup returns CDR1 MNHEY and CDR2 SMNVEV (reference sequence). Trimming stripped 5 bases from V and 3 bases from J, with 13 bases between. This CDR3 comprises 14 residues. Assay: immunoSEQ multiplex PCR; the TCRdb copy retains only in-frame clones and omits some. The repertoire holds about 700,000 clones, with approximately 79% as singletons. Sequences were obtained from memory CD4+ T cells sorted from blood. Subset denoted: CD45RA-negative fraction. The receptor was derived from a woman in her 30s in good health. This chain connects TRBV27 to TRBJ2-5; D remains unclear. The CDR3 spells CASSPWEGKETQYF. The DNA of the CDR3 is TGTGCCAGCAGTCCATGGGAAGGGAAAGAGACCCAGTACTTC.